What follows is one T cell receptor (beta chain) and its context. Its specificity is not known. These data originate in a study of T cell responses to AZD1222 COVID-19 vaccine. Trimming removed 5 bases at V and 0 bases at J, with 25 bases between. The CDR3 length is 19 residues. Germline CDR1 reads MDHEN; CDR2 reads SYDVKM. The table came from immunoSEQ multiplex PCR; TCRdb's copy has only in-frame clones and leaves some out. This repertoire shows some 140,000 clones, roughly 90% found once; its top ten account for about 3%. Overall study findings and caveats: A mostly white British donor set with more females was recruited, and clonal diversity was possibly underestimated. After the peak T cell response, and only then, were repertoires sampled.

The chain carries TRBV28 and TRBJ2-5, with D unclear. This TCR was recovered from an adult in good health. The source was peripheral blood, collected on day 0 of AZD1222 vaccination. CDR3 nucleotide sequence: TGTGCCAGCAGTAAACTTCGTGTATCCACTCTAAGAGACCAAGAGACCCAGTACTTC. Protein product: CASSKLRVSTLRDQETQYF.